This T cell receptor beta chain is drawn from a study of blood T cell repertoires in COVID-19. The germline V and J ends were trimmed by 4 bases and 0 bases, with 6 bases remaining between them. Germline V gene sequence: CDR1 MNHEY, CDR2 SVGAGI. The CDR3 has 13 amino acids. Method: immunoSEQ multiplex PCR; TCRdb's copy keeps in-frame clones and lacks some. The table records some 270,000 clones, roughly 80% of them present only once. The sample taken for sequencing was peripheral blood. This chain links TRBV6-5 with TRBJ1-1; D remains unclear. This TCR was sampled from a person aged 70 to 85 with COVID-19, enrolled during active disease. CDR3 sequence reads: CASSSEVNTEAFF. CDR3 DNA sequence: TGTGCCAGCAGTTCCGAGGTGAACACTGAAGCTTTCTTT.